The 22 T cell receptor beta chains below come from one sample, sequenced in a study of CD4 and CD8 cells across lung adenocarcinoma regions. TCRdb independently ran MiXCR on the PCR reads; one entry per CDR3 protein. The sample contains about 25,000 distinct CDR3 sequences, roughly 50% of which appear only once. The specimen was CD8+ T cells from the center of a lung tumor. All receptors come from a male donor with lung adenocarcinoma. The CD4 and CD8 labels of this study may be unreliable.

In its sample, this clonotype was seen many times. The chain carries TRBV10-2 and TRBJ2-2, with D perhaps matching TRBD2 (6 bases). The CDR3 is made up of 13 amino acids. The ends were cut back, 7 bases at V and 7 bases at J, with 13 bases in the middle. CDR1 and CDR2 (germline): WSHSY, SAAADI. CDR3 in amino acids: CASTGTGSGELFF. The CDR3 coding sequence is TGCGCCAGCACAGGGACTGGTAGCGGGGAGCTGTTTTTT.

This clonotype showed up just a few times. One base away lies a much larger clone, so this may be a sequencing read error. The rearrangement uses TRBV10-2 and TRBJ2-1; 11 bases match TRBD2. Germline-derived CDR1 and CDR2 are WSHSY and SAAADI. Losses at the gene ends were 7 bases for V and 13 bases for J; bases not matched to a gene: 15. The CDR3 runs 15 residues. Here the CDR3 reads CASMRLAGSQETQFF. DNA of the CDR3: TGCGCCAGCATGCGACTAGCGGGGTCCCAAGAGACCCAGTTCTTC.

This chain uses TRBV10-2 with TRBJ2-3; D could derive from TRBD1 or TRBD2 (5 bases each). In germline, CDR1 is WSHSY, CDR2 SAAADI. This CDR3 has 13 residues. Trimming removed 9 bases from V and 9 bases from J, with 19 bases in between. CDR3 amino acids: CARGVWAKDTQYF. The DNA of the CDR3 is TGCGCCAGGGGGGTGTGGGCCAAAGACACGCAGTATTTT.

V gene TRBV4-1 combines with J gene TRBJ2-1, with D possibly being TRBD2 (7 bases). The J call may be mistaken, given a closer DNA end match to TRBJ2-5. The CDR3 totals 15 residues. Germline assignment: CDR1 MGHRA and CDR2 YSYEKL. The CDR3 loop is CASSLQGRELETQYF. Here the CDR3 DNA reads TGCGCCAGCTCCCTTCAGGGGCGGGAGTTGGAGACCCAGTACTTC.

The V and J genes are TRBV6-1 and TRBJ2-2, with 7 nucleotides matching TRBD2. The CDR3 is made up of 16 amino acids. Germline values: CDR1 MNHNS, CDR2 SASEGT. The J segment lost 4 bases and the V segment lost 4 bases, leaving 9 bases of the junction unmatched. This CDR3 reads CASSAVGGSVTGELFF. DNA of the CDR3: TGTGCCAGCAGTGCCGTCGGGGGGTCGGTCACCGGGGAGCTGTTTTTT.

This clonotype ranks as medium-sized (0.01 to 0.1%). The chain employs TRBV6-1 and TRBJ2-2; TRBD2 matches at 7 bases. The CDR3 has 15 amino acids. Germline V CDR1 and CDR2: MNHNS, SASEGT. V was pared by 4 bases and J by 3 bases, with 5 bases of the junction left unmatched. CDR3: CASSGAGAYTGELFF. DNA of the CDR3: TGTGCCAGCAGTGGTGCGGGAGCGTACACCGGGGAGCTGTTTTTT.

CDR3 bases: TGCGCCAGCAGCTTGAGACAGGGACAAAACACCGGGGAGCTGTTTTTT. Translation gives CASSLRQGQNTGELFF. The chain joins TRBV5-1 to TRBJ2-2; 7 positions match TRBD1. With 1 base clipped from V and 2 bases from J, the junction kept 5 bases outside the gene matches. Per germline, CDR1 SGHRS and CDR2 YFSETQ. There are 16 residues in the CDR3.

The genes are TRBV9 and TRBJ2-5; D is unresolved. Trimming stripped 0 bases from V and 5 bases from J, with 5 bases between. The germline CDR1 and CDR2 sequences are SGDLS and YYNGEE. CDR3 length: 12 amino acids. In nucleotides, the CDR3 is TGTGCCAGCAGCGTAGCCGGGGAGACCCAGTACTTC. It is translated as CASSVAGETQYF.

This clonotype was recorded many times. A read error may produce the germline difference seen at one junction end. The chain combines TRBV7-2 with TRBJ2-1; TRBD2 matches 8 bases. The J call may be faulty, since TRBJ2-7 better matches the DNA end. There are 14 residues in the CDR3. The germline V gene has CDR1 SGHTA and CDR2 FQGNSA. The chain's CDR3 is CASSVAGPSYEQYF. In DNA, the CDR3 is TGTGCCAGCAGCGTAGCGGGACCCTCCTACGAGCAGTACTTC.

There are many counts of this clonotype. The CDR3 coding sequence is TGTGCCAGCAGTTTGGGGGCCGGCTCTTCACCCCTCCACTTT. This encodes CASSLGAGSSPLHF. V gene TRBV12-3 or TRBV12-4 combines with J gene TRBJ1-6; TRBD1 is a possible D gene (6 bases). Trimming left V 3 bases short and J 9 bases short, with 12 bases between. The CDR3 runs to 14 residues.

As regards this clonotype: A read error is possible here, since a much larger clone lies one base away. The chain employs TRBV6-2 or TRBV6-3 and TRBJ2-1, with D tentatively TRBD2 (5 bases). The CDR3 is 14 residues long. CDR1 and CDR2 from the germline V gene are MNHEY and SVGEGT. Trimming left V 2 bases short and J 10 bases short, with 15 bases between. The CDR3 is CASSYLRETGEQFF. The CDR3 DNA reads as TGTGCCAGCAGTTACCTGAGGGAGACGGGCGAGCAGTTCTTC.

This clonotype was seen at least ten times. The chain is built from TRBV6-1 and TRBJ2-7, with no clear D. The CDR3 totals 14 residues. V gave up 2 bases and J gave up 2 bases, with 10 bases separating them. Germline CDR1 MNHNS, CDR2 SASEGT. The CDR3 region has the DNA TGTGCCAGCAGTGAATCCCAGACCCCCTACGAGCAGTACTTC. This translates into CASSESQTPYEQYF.

The rearrangement joins TRBV6-4 to TRBJ2-1; the match to TRBD2 covers 10 bases. V lost 8 bases and J lost 5; bases outside the gene matches: 12. Germline CDR1 reads MRHNA; CDR2 reads SNTAGT. CDR3 size: 16 residues. CDR3 DNA: TGTGCCAGCTCTGAAAGGAGCGGGGGGGAAAACAATGAGCAGTTCTTC. Encoded protein: CASSERSGGENNEQFF.

V gene TRBV10-3 combines with J gene TRBJ2-3; D is tentatively TRBD1 or TRBD2 (5 bases each). The J call may be in error: the DNA end matches TRBJ2-7 better. The CDR3 consists of 14 residues. In germline, CDR1 is ENHRY, CDR2 SYGVKD. CDR3 in DNA: TGTGCGGGGCGACTGGGGCGAGGGCAAGAGACGCAGTACTTC. It codes for CAGRLGRGQETQYF.

This clonotype has just a few counts. The chain joins TRBV6-1 to TRBJ2-5; D possibly uses TRBD1 or TRBD2 (5 bases each). The CDR3 is 13 residues long. V was cut by 2 bases and J by 11 bases, with 15 bases left in between. The germline V gene encodes CDR1 MNHNS and CDR2 SASEGT. CDR3 nucleotide sequence: TGTGCCAGCAGTGAACTCCCGGGACCAAAGCAGTACTTC. Protein sequence: CASSELPGPKQYF.

The rearrangement links TRBV7-2 to TRBJ2-5, with D tentatively TRBD1 (6 bases). The better agreement between TRBJ2-7 and the DNA end casts doubt on the J call. The CDR3 has 15 residues. Germline CDR1 and CDR2: SGHTA and FQGNSA. As DNA, the CDR3 is TGTGCCAGCAGCTTCTTCCGGACAGACTCCTACGAGCAGTACTTC. Translation gives CASSFFRTDSYEQYF.

The chain has TRBV5-1 and TRBJ2-1; D possibly uses TRBD1 or TRBD2 (5 bases each). Between the trimmed V and J ends, which lost 3 bases and 5 bases, there was a span of 12 bases. CDR3 length equals 14 residues. Germline CDR1 SGHRS, CDR2 YFSETQ. The DNA for the CDR3 is TGCGCCAGCAGCTGGGTCGGGGCAAACAATGAGCAGTTCTTC. Translation gives CASSWVGANNEQFF.

A word on this clonotype: A much larger clone differs by one base, so this may be a read error. J is TRBJ2-5 and V is TRBV7-2; a possible D gene is TRBD1 (5 bases). CDR3 length: 16 amino acids. With 6 bases removed from V and 11 bases from J, the gap between germline ends came to 28 bases. Per the germline V gene, CDR1 is SGHTA and CDR2 is FQGNSA. This CDR3 is CASSRQTGHSYNEQYF. The CDR3 nucleotides are TGTGCCAGCAGTCGCCAAACAGGACACTCCTACAATGAGCAGTACTTC. Supplemented by reference TRBV7-2 and TRBJ2-5, the full variable domain reads GAGVSQSPSNKVTEKGKDVELRCDPISGHTALYWYRQSLGQGLEFLIYFQGNSAPDKSGLPSDRFSAERTGGSVSTLTIQRTQQEDSAVYLCASSRQTGHSYNEQYFGPGTRLLVL.

The sample holds many counts of this clonotype. The chain links TRBV10-1 to TRBJ2-7; the D gene is possibly TRBD1 (6 bases). CDR1 is WNHNN, CDR2 SYGVQD, per germline (reference sequence). The CDR3 is 17 amino acids. V lost 4 bases and J lost 1, with 20 bases in between. The CDR3 DNA is TGCGCCAGCAGTGCCTCGTTGGTAGGGGGATATTCCTACGAGCAGTACTTC. It specifies CASSASLVGGYSYEQYF.

V gene TRBV11-3 combines with J gene TRBJ2-2, with D maybe TRBD2 (7 bases). The V and J ends lost 5 bases and 5 bases respectively, with 12 bases between them. The CDR3 runs 14 residues. Germline CDR1 and CDR2: SGHNT and YENEEA. The CDR3 spells CASSPEGGTGELFF. The CDR3 DNA reads TGTGCCAGCAGCCCTGAGGGGGGGACCGGGGAGCTGTTTTTT. Using reference TRBV11-3 and TRBJ2-2 for the parts outside the CDR3, the full variable domain is EAGVVQSPRYKIIEKKQPVAFWCNPISGHNTLYWYLQNLGQGPELLIRYENEEAVDDSQLPKDRFSAERLKGVDSTLKIQPAELGDSAVYLCASSPEGGTGELFFGEGSRLTVL.

This chain joins TRBV5-3 and TRBJ1-1, with D unclear. TRBV5-3 is an ORF; its function is uncertain. Trimming cost V 7 bases and J 2 bases, with 6 bases left between them. The CDR3 is made up of 11 amino acids. The CDR3 nucleotides are TGTGCCAGATCTTCAAACACTGAAGCTTTCTTT. It specifies CARSSNTEAFF.

This clonotype was seen at least ten times. This rearrangement joins TRBV6-1 to TRBJ2-2, with 15 bases lining up with TRBD2. The CDR3 runs 17 residues. The junction had 2 bases not matched to a gene; V was cut back by 5 bases and J by 1 base. Germline V lookup: CDR1 MNHNS, CDR2 SASEGT. The CDR3 region is CASSRGLAGGNTGELFF. In nucleotides, the CDR3 is TGTGCCAGCAGTAGGGGACTAGCGGGGGGGAACACCGGGGAGCTGTTTTTT.